This T cell receptor (beta chain) was documented in a study of OX40 agonist ivuxolimab in advanced cancers. Produced via immunoSEQ multiplex PCR; TCRdb's table is partial and in-frame only. Of some 60,000 clones listed, about 85% were seen once; the top ten hold 0.3% to 0.45%. This CDR3 has 15 amino acids. Trimming cost V 6 bases and J 0 bases; bases outside gene matches: 4. Germline CDR1 is LNHDA and CDR2 is SQIVND (reference sequence). The rearrangement joins TRBV19 to TRBJ1-2; TRBD1 matches at 10 bases. The source material was CD4+ or CD8+ T cells sorted from blood, sampled in a trial of the OX40 agonist ivuxolimab. This receptor was taken from an adult with an advanced solid tumor such as melanoma, head and neck, liver or kidney cancer. The CDR3 coding sequence is TGTGCCAGTAGGGACGGACAGGGGGCTAACTATGGCTACACCTTC. Amino acids: CASRDGQGANYGYTF.